Many counts were recorded for the clone carrying this T cell receptor (beta chain). The antigen is not known. Sequencing was performed with immunoSEQ multiplex PCR; in TCRdb, only in-frame clones are kept and a portion is missing. The sample contains 55,000 or so clones, none occurring once; about 5.7% lies in the top ten. The data belong to a study of T cell clonality in common variable immunodeficiency. Study conclusions and caveats: Patient heterogeneity in the CVID cohort limited correlations between repertoire features and clinical complications.

What was sequenced was peripheral blood mononuclear cells. The TCR comes from a person aged 18 to 75 in good health.

The DNA read from the CDR3 is TGTGCCAGCAGCTTTCAGGGTCCTGAA. Translation: CASSFQGPE. The CDR3 in its entirety is CASSFQGPEAFF. The chain is built from TRBV7-9 and TRBJ1-1, with D possibly matching TRBD1 (5 bases). Coverage ceases 3 residues before the CDR3 finishes, and the germline J gene fills in the end. The V gene's germline CDR1 is SEHNR and CDR2 FQNEAQ (reference sequence). The CDR3 extends over 12 amino acids. V shed 3 bases and J shed 6 bases, with 8 bases lying between them.